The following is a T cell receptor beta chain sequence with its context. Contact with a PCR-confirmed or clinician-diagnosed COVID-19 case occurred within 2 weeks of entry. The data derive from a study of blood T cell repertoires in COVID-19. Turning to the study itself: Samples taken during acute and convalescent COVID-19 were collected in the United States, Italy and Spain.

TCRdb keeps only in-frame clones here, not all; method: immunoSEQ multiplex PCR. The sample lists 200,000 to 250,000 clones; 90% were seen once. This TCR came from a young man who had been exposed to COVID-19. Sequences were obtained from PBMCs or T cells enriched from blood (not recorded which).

This CDR3 reads CASSPRDSANYGYTF. CDR3 coding DNA: TGCGCCAGCAGCCCACGGGACAGTGCTAACTATGGCTACACCTTC. The V call is TRBV4-1, the J call TRBJ1-2; the match to TRBD1 covers 7 bases. Trimming removed 4 bases from V and 0 bases from J; junction bases left unmatched: 5. CDR1 and CDR2 from the germline V gene are MGHRA and YSYEKL. The CDR3 has 15 residues.